A selection of T cell receptor beta chains follows, all from one sample in a study of blood T cell repertoires in COVID-19. Only in-frame clones appear in the TCRdb table, and some are missing; sequencing was by immunoSEQ multiplex PCR. The sample shows about 240,000 clones, about nine tenths of them seen only once. Sequenced material: peripheral blood. The receptors derive from a man aged 55 to 69 with acute or convalescent COVID-19. Both conserved end residues are part of each CDR3. The D gene is left open where the match is weak. Clone size is shown for a subset of rows, as once, few, many or a class of expanded clone.

cdr3_aa cdr3_nt v_call d_call j_call cdr3_length clone_size
CASSFDRDSNQPQHF TGTGCCAGCAGTTTCGACAGGGATAGCAATCAGCCCCAGCATTTT TRBV6-6 TRBD1 TRBJ1-5 15 once
CASSLPPGYSTEAFF TGTGCCAGCAGCTTACCCCCAGGGTACAGCACTGAAGCTTTCTTT TRBV7-3 . TRBJ1-1 15 .
CASSYQTGGHPQPQHF TGTGCCAGCAGCTATCAGACGGGGGGCCACCCGCAGCCCCAGCATTTT TRBV7-9 . TRBJ1-5 16 .
CASSIEASGNTIYF TGTGCCAGTAGTATTGAGGCCTCTGGAAACACCATATATTTT TRBV19 . TRBJ1-3 14 .
CSVVGTVNSGNTIYF TGCAGCGTTGTGGGGACAGTTAACTCTGGAAACACCATATATTTT TRBV29-1 TRBD1 TRBJ1-3 15 few
CASSSPTGDTEAFF TGCGCCAGCAGCTCCCCGACAGGGGATACTGAAGCTTTCTTT TRBV5-1 TRBD1 TRBJ1-1 14 .
CASSLNTGSANYGYTF TGTGCCAGCAGCCTAAACACAGGGTCCGCTAACTATGGCTACACCTTC TRBV3-1/TRBV3-2 . TRBJ1-2 16 .
CASSTDRDDWQFF TGTGCCAGCAGTACCGACAGGGACGATTGGCAGTTCTTC TRBV28 TRBD1 TRBJ2-1 13 .
CASTWGEKYQPQHF TGTGCCAGTACCTGGGGGGAAAAGTATCAGCCCCAGCATTTT TRBV19 . TRBJ1-5 14 .
CASSQDSGRGSEQYF TGCGCCAGCAGCCAAGATTCGGGCAGGGGTTCCGAGCAGTACTTC TRBV4-3 . TRBJ2-7 15 .
CSAESRDRAIGNTIYF TGCAGCGCTGAATCCCGGGACAGGGCAATCGGAAACACCATATATTTT TRBV29-1 TRBD1 TRBJ1-3 16 .
CASSYSKYRIGYGYTF TGTGCCAGCAGTTACTCGAAGTACAGGATCGGCTATGGCTACACCTTC TRBV6-5 . TRBJ1-2 16 .
CSAQGFDQETQYF TGCAGCGCACAGGGGTTCGACCAAGAGACCCAGTACTTC TRBV29-1 TRBD1 TRBJ2-5 13 .
CASSLDRGINEKLFF TGTGCCAGCAGCTTAGATCGGGGGATTAATGAAAAACTGTTTTTT TRBV7-2 . TRBJ1-4 15 .
CASSHPDSVYGYTF TGTGCCAGCAGCCATCCCGACAGTGTATATGGCTACACCTTC TRBV4-2 . TRBJ1-2 14 .
CASSGTVPEKLFF TGTGCCAGCAGCGGGACAGTACCTGAAAAACTGTTTTTT TRBV6-5 TRBD1 TRBJ1-4 13 .
CASSRPGSYNEQFF TGTGCCAGCTCCCGCCCCGGGTCCTACAATGAGCAGTTCTTC TRBV7-9 . TRBJ2-1 14 once
CAWSVRQRYPSNQPQHF TGTGCCTGGAGTGTAAGACAGCGTTATCCTAGCAATCAGCCCCAGCATTTT TRBV30 . TRBJ1-5 17 .
CASSRQGAQPQHF TGTGCCAGTAGTAGACAGGGCGCTCAGCCCCAGCATTTT TRBV19 TRBD1 TRBJ1-5 13 .
CASSPGTSGSTDTQYF TGCGCCAGCAGCCCCGGGACTAGCGGGAGCACAGATACGCAGTATTTT TRBV4-3 TRBD2 TRBJ2-3 16 .
CAIRGGNEQFF TGTGCCATACGCGGGGGCAATGAGCAGTTCTTC TRBV10-3 TRBD2 TRBJ2-1 11 once
CATSDLGGETQYF TGTGCCACCAGTGACTTGGGGGGGGAGACCCAGTACTTC TRBV24-1 TRBD2 TRBJ2-5 13 .
CAWSVTGGTWNEAFF TGTGCCTGGAGTGTCACAGGGGGCACGTGGAATGAAGCTTTCTTT TRBV30 TRBD1 TRBJ1-1 15 once